The 20 T cell receptor beta chains presented below share a single source sample, sequenced in a study of T cells in Graves' hyperthyroidism and ophthalmopathy (dated by TCRdb to between 2018 and 2020). Library prep was done by multiplex PCR. For sequencing, an Illumina HiSeq 2000 was employed. The TCR beta CDR3 regions were amplified from RNA transcripts. For the first round of RT-PCR on the TCR CDR3, the HTBI primer set was used together with the Qiagen OneStep RT-PCR kit. The public reads were quality trimmed at Q25 with fastp and then assembled into clones with MiXCR by TCRdb, keeping productive beta chains. Rows are unified per CDR3 protein, each entry keeping the most common DNA and genes. The sample table holds 250,000 to 300,000 distinct CDR3 sequences, of which 13% to 15% were seen once. In total, the top ten clones hold approximately 12% of the sample. The material sequenced was blood. The receptors were sampled from a woman aged 40 to 55 with Graves' hyperthyroidism that later progressed to Graves' ophthalmopathy.

This clonotype showed up many times. V is TRBV2 and J is TRBJ1-1; TRBD1 aligns across 7 bases. In germline, CDR1 is SNHLY, CDR2 FYNNEI. CDR3 size: 13 residues. The V and J ends lost 6 bases and 6 bases, in that order; junction bases with no gene match: 7. The CDR3 region is CASRGDRAAEAFF. CDR3 bases: TGTGCCAGCAGGGGAGACAGGGCGGCTGAAGCTTTCTTT.

V and J are TRBV6-2 or TRBV6-3 and TRBJ1-4; D may be TRBD1 (5 bases). CDR1 is MNHEY and CDR2 is SVGEGT in the germline V gene. V lost 8 bases to trimming and J lost 2 bases, with 9 bases between them. The CDR3 is made up of 13 amino acids. CDR3: CASQDNTNEKLFF. The CDR3 nucleotides are TGTGCCAGCCAGGACAATACTAATGAAAAACTGTTTTTT.

At least ten counts were recorded for this clonotype. The chain has TRBV10-3 and TRBJ2-1; D is perhaps TRBD2 (6 bases). The germline V gene encodes CDR1 ENHRY and CDR2 SYGVKD. The CDR3 spans 12 residues. The V end lost 6 bases, the J end lost 6 bases, and 9 bases lay between the germline ends. DNA for the CDR3: TGTGCCATCAGCCGGGACTCCAATGAGCAGTTCTTC. This sequence encodes CAISRDSNEQFF.

This clonotype was counted ten times or more. The chain carries TRBV6-2 or TRBV6-3 and TRBJ2-2; maybe TRBD2 (6 bases). Germline assignment: CDR1 MNHEY and CDR2 SVGEGT. The CDR3 runs 19 residues. V was trimmed by 2 bases and J by 2 bases, leaving 21 bases between them. The CDR3 loop reads CASSYDGLSLFSNTGELFF. The CDR3 DNA sequence: TGTGCCAGCAGTTACGATGGACTATCTCTTTTTTCTAACACCGGGGAGCTGTTTTTT.

The V gene is TRBV10-3, the J gene TRBJ2-5, with D unresolved. The length of the CDR3 is 14 residues. Germline V gene data show CDR1 as ENHRY and CDR2 as SYGVKD. Trimming took off 4 bases at V and 2 bases at J, with 11 bases between the two ends. Written as DNA, the CDR3 is TGTGCCATCAGTGGCGCGGAAACACAAGAGACCCAGTACTTC. Residues: CAISGAETQETQYF.

Here the CDR3 DNA reads TGTGCCTGGAGTGAGACGGCGGGATCTTTTGGGAGTCAGCCCCAGCATTTT. It yields the protein CAWSETAGSFGSQPQHF. The chain joins TRBV30 to TRBJ1-5; D remains ambiguous. The CDR3 runs to 17 residues. Trimming pared 1 base from V and 6 bases from J, leaving 22 bases between. Germline CDR1 reads GTSNPN; CDR2 reads SVGIG (reference sequence).

There are many counts of this clonotype. The chain is built from TRBV11-2 and TRBJ2-7; 10 bases are shared with TRBD2. The V gene end was trimmed by 5 bases and the J gene end by 5 bases; junction bases not matched to a gene: 9. Germline V lookup: CDR1 SGHAT, CDR2 FQNNGV. This CDR3 has 15 amino acids. The CDR3 bases are TGTGCCAGCAGCCTCCAAGGACTAGCGGAACACGAGCAGTACTTC. This codes for CASSLQGLAEHEQYF.

There are many counts of this clonotype. The genes are TRBV5-1 and TRBJ2-7; TRBD1 agrees at 7 bases. The length of the CDR3 is 16 residues. Germline CDR1 is SGHRS and CDR2 is YFSETQ. Germline trimming cut 4 bases from V and 4 bases from J; bases unmatched to any gene: 14. The CDR3 loop is CASSEGQYEGVYEQYF. The CDR3 region has the DNA TGCGCCAGCAGCGAGGGACAGTACGAAGGGGTTTACGAGCAGTACTTC.

The sample holds a few counts of this clonotype. The V call is TRBV6-1, the J call TRBJ2-3; D tentatively reads TRBD1 or TRBD2 (11 bases each). V was clipped by 7 bases and J by 0 bases, with 38 bases between them. The length of the CDR3 is 23 residues. The germline V gene encodes CDR1 MNHNS and CDR2 SASEGT. CDR3: CASKRRDRGIGTSGSFSTDTQYF. The CDR3 DNA is TGTGCCAGCAAGCGGCGGGACAGGGGGATCGGGACTAGCGGCTCGTTTAGCACAGATACGCAGTATTTT.

This clonotype was observed at least ten times. This chain joins TRBV12-3 or TRBV12-4 and TRBJ2-7; 9 nucleotides match TRBD1. This CDR3 has 13 residues. V shed 6 bases, J shed 3 bases, and the junction held 3 bases outside the gene matches. CDR3 nucleotides: TGTGCCAGCAGACGGACAGGGGTCTACGAGCAGTACTTC. Its protein is CASRRTGVYEQYF.

This clonotype was seen repeatedly, ten times or more. The chain employs TRBV11-2 and TRBJ1-2; maybe TRBD1 (5 bases). Germline CDR1 and CDR2: SGHAT and FQNNGV. V dropped 6 bases and J dropped 5 bases, with 16 bases sitting between them. CDR3 length equals 14 residues. In nucleotides, the CDR3 is TGTGCCAGCAGTAAAATAGGGGCAACATATGGCTACACCTTC. It yields the protein CASSKIGATYGYTF.

The V gene is TRBV20-1, the J gene TRBJ1-2; unclear D gene. The CDR3 consists of 14 residues. Looked up from germline, CDR1 is DFQATT and CDR2 is SNEGSKA (reference sequence). Between the trimmed V and J ends, which lost 1 base and 0 bases, there was a span of 9 bases. The DNA of the CDR3 is TGCAGTGCTAGAGCCAGGCACACTAACTATGGCTACACCTTC. Protein sequence: CSARARHTNYGYTF.

There are many counts of this clonotype. V and J are TRBV6-1 and TRBJ2-1; 8 bases line up with TRBD1. The CDR3 runs 15 residues. J gave up 2 bases and V 6 bases, and 6 bases lay outside the gene matches. Germline V gene sequence: CDR1 MNHNS, CDR2 SASEGT. The CDR3 protein is CASRIDRGPYNEQFF. The CDR3 nucleotides read TGTGCCAGCAGGATCGACAGGGGCCCCTACAATGAGCAGTTCTTC.

The chain links TRBV19 to TRBJ2-4, with D perhaps TRBD1 (6 bases). The germline V gene has CDR1 LNHDA and CDR2 SQIVND (reference sequence). Trimming removed 2 bases at V and 6 bases at J, with 14 bases between. The CDR3 covers 15 residues. The CDR3 sequence is CASSIIQGTGNIQYF. The DNA of the CDR3 is TGTGCCAGTAGTATAATACAGGGCACCGGAAACATTCAGTACTTC.

The chain uses TRBV28 and TRBJ2-1; D gene uncertain. The ends were cut back, 6 bases at V and 4 bases at J, with 16 bases in the middle. The CDR3 is 15 residues long. Germline CDR1 is MDHEN and CDR2 is SYDVKM. The DNA of the CDR3 is TGTGCCAGCAGCCCGTCTCCTCCGGCGTACAATGAGCAGTTCTTC. Its protein product is CASSPSPPAYNEQFF. The complete variable domain, with remaining parts taken from reference TRBV28 and TRBJ2-1, reads DVKVTQSSRYLVKRTGEKVFLECVQDMDHENMFWYRQDPGLGLRLIYFSYDVKMKEKGDIPEGYSVSREKKERFSLILESASTNQTSMYLCASSPSPPAYNEQFFGPGTRLTVL.

This clonotype was seen at least ten times. This chain uses TRBV3-1 with TRBJ2-1; unclear D gene. CDR1 is LGHDT and CDR2 is YNNKEL in the germline V gene (reference sequence). The CDR3 extends over 15 amino acids. V was clipped by 3 bases and J by 2 bases, with 11 bases between them. The CDR3 DNA sequence: TGTGCCAGCAGCCATACAAGAGGTACCTACAATGAGCAGTTCTTC. Its translation is CASSHTRGTYNEQFF.

The chain has TRBV20-1 and TRBJ2-7; 9 bases line up with TRBD2. This CDR3 has 13 residues. J lost 2 bases, V lost 7 bases, and 6 bases had no gene match. The V gene's germline CDR1 is DFQATT and CDR2 SNEGSKA (reference sequence). The CDR3 protein is CSGGLAGPYEQYF. CDR3 nucleotides: TGCAGTGGGGGCCTAGCGGGACCCTACGAGCAGTACTTC.

This clonotype was recorded many times. The CDR3 region is CSALTSGPISYNEQFF. The CDR3 region has the DNA TGCAGCGCCCTGACTAGCGGGCCAATCTCCTACAATGAGCAGTTCTTC. The gene calls are TRBV29-1 and TRBJ2-1; 10 bases line up with TRBD2. V lost 7 bases, J lost 0 bases, and 9 bases stayed unmatched. Germline CDR1 SQVTM, CDR2 ANQGSEA. CDR3 size: 16 residues.

This clonotype was counted ten times or more. The rearrangement joins TRBV10-3 to TRBJ2-1; 14 bases map to TRBD2. V was pared by 0 bases and J by 9 bases, with 1 base of the junction left unmatched. Germline V gene data show CDR1 as ENHRY and CDR2 as SYGVKD. The CDR3 runs to 15 residues. The CDR3 loop is CAISESGLAGVEQFF. In DNA form, the CDR3 reads TGTGCCATCAGTGAGTCGGGACTAGCGGGAGTTGAGCAGTTCTTC.

This clonotype was detected many times. This rearrangement joins TRBV30 to TRBJ2-7, with unresolved D. CDR1 is GTSNPN, CDR2 SVGIG, per germline (reference sequence). The CDR3 has 13 residues. The V end lost 1 base, the J end lost 0 bases, and 7 bases lay between the germline ends. CDR3 in amino acids: CAWSEWFSYEQYF. The CDR3 DNA is TGTGCCTGGAGTGAGTGGTTCTCCTACGAGCAGTACTTC.